The next 30 T cell receptor beta chains were all read from a single sample in a study of shared clonotypes between healthy human individuals. The repertoire was sequenced with immunoSEQ multiplex PCR; TCRdb's copy has only in-frame clones and lacks some. The data show around 1,100,000 clones, around 77% seen once. Sequencing was done on a sample of memory CD4+ T cells from PBMCs. Subset in this sample: CD45RA-negative fraction. All receptors come from a man in his late teens or twenties in good health. Some clones in this sample may be carry-over from other donors' samples.

This clone has a handful of counts. The J gene is TRBJ1-2, the V gene TRBV19; 7 bases align to TRBD1. Germline CDR1 and CDR2: LNHDA and SQIVND (reference sequence). CDR3 length: 15 amino acids. Trimming at V came to 3 bases and at J to 2 bases, leaving 6 bases not matched to a gene. The CDR3 sequence is CASSMSLGQNYGYTF. The CDR3 DNA reads TGTGCCAGTAGTATGTCTCTGGGACAGAACTATGGCTACACCTTC.

This clone came up a few times. The V call is TRBV29-1, the J call TRBJ1-5; tentatively, D is TRBD1 (6 bases). CDR1 and CDR2 from the germline V gene are SQVTM and ANQGSEA. The CDR3 contains 12 residues. V shed 7 bases and J shed 2 bases, with 9 bases lying between them. This CDR3 reads CSARQGNQPQHF. The CDR3 nucleotides read TGCAGCGCCCGACAGGGCAATCAGCCCCAGCATTTT. The whole variable domain, remainder taken from reference TRBV29-1 and TRBJ1-5, is SAVISQKPSRDICQRGTSLTIQCQVDSQVTMMFWYRQQPGQSLTLIATANQGSEATYESGFVIDKFPISRPNLTFSTLTVSNMSPEDSSIYLCSARQGNQPQHFGDGTRLSIL.

V usage is TRBV4-1 and J usage is TRBJ1-4, with 7 positions matching TRBD1. With V trimmed by 4 bases and J by 5 bases, 10 bases remained unmatched. The CDR3 is made up of 16 amino acids. Germline V gene sequence: CDR1 MGHRA, CDR2 YSYEKL. DNA of the CDR3: TGCGCCAGCAGCCGACTACCCGGGACAGACAATGAAAAACTGTTTTTT. It codes for CASSRLPGTDNEKLFF.

The rearrangement links TRBV5-5 to TRBJ2-7; D is undetermined. CDR1 is SGHKS and CDR2 is YYEKEE in the germline V gene (reference sequence). This CDR3 contains 13 residues. V lost 2 bases and J 3 bases, leaving 9 bases between the germline ends. Written as DNA, the CDR3 is TGTGCCAGCAGCTTAGATCCTAACTACGAGCAGTACTTC. Its protein is CASSLDPNYEQYF.

This clone showed up just a few times. V and J are TRBV27 and TRBJ2-3; D remains ambiguous. The CDR3 totals 13 residues. The germline V and J ends were trimmed by 5 bases and 8 bases, with 14 bases remaining between them. Germline assignment: CDR1 MNHEY and CDR2 SMNVEV (reference sequence). CDR3 nucleotide sequence: TGTGCCAGCAGTCCCAAGTTTGCGACTACGCAGTATTTT. It yields the protein CASSPKFATTQYF.

The chain joins TRBV7-9 to TRBJ2-7; D gene ambiguous. CDR1 and CDR2 (germline): SEHNR, FQNEAQ (reference sequence). V was trimmed by 5 bases and J by 7 bases, leaving 18 bases between them. The CDR3 is made up of 14 amino acids. The CDR3 loop reads CASSQFGLLGEQYF. CDR3 bases: TGTGCCAGCAGCCAATTTGGCCTCTTAGGGGAGCAGTACTTC.

The chain carries TRBV6-5 and TRBJ2-5; possible D gene TRBD2, 6 bases. V gave up 4 bases and J gave up 1 base, with 13 bases separating them. Germline loops: CDR1 MNHEY, CDR2 SVGAGI. The CDR3 covers 15 residues. CDR3 residues: CASSWGGRAQETQYF. The DNA for the CDR3 is TGTGCCAGCAGTTGGGGAGGTAGGGCCCAAGAGACCCAGTACTTC.

This clone was observed many times. This chain connects TRBV7-3 to TRBJ2-1; TRBD2 agrees at 13 bases. CDR1 is SGHTA, CDR2 FQGTGA, per germline. The ends lost 5 bases at V and 5 bases at J; junction bases unmatched: 6. This CDR3 comprises 16 residues. CDR3 sequence: CASSARGTSGNNEQFF. The CDR3 DNA reads TGTGCCAGCAGCGCACGCGGGACTAGCGGGAACAATGAGCAGTTCTTC.

J is TRBJ2-2 and V is TRBV11-1; 7 nucleotides match TRBD1. Germline loops: CDR1 SGHAT, CDR2 FQDESV (reference sequence). This CDR3 is 15 amino acids long. With 5 bases clipped from V and 6 bases from J, the junction kept 9 bases outside the gene matches. The CDR3 bases are TGTGCCAGCAGCCTTGGGTACAGGGGCGCCGGGGAGCTGTTTTTT. Amino acids: CASSLGYRGAGELFF.

The CDR3 sequence: CASSRPPGVNEKLFF. The CDR3 nucleotides are TGTGCCAGCAGCCGACCCCCGGGGGTTAATGAAAAACTGTTTTTT. J is TRBJ1-4 and V is TRBV2; possibly TRBD1 for D (5 bases). Trimming removed 6 bases from V and 4 bases from J, with 15 bases in between. Per germline, CDR1 SNHLY and CDR2 FYNNEI. This CDR3 has 15 residues.

J is TRBJ1-1 and V is TRBV25-1; no definite D call. The V gene's germline CDR1 is MGHDK and CDR2 SYGVNS. V lost 2 bases and J 5 bases, leaving 15 bases between the germline ends. This CDR3 contains 15 residues. The DNA of the CDR3 is TGTGCCAGCAGTGAAGGTCGAAGGGCCGGGACTGAAGCTTTCTTT. Its protein is CASSEGRRAGTEAFF.

Points on this clone: This CDR3 is also generated by other DNA sequences in the sample. CDR3 in DNA: TGTGCCAGCAGCTTTTCCACGTCGGGCACTGAAGCTTTCTTT. It yields the protein CASSFSTSGTEAFF. V gene TRBV7-9 combines with J gene TRBJ1-1; D remains unclear. Germline-derived CDR1 and CDR2 are SEHNR and FQNEAQ (reference sequence). The CDR3 spans 14 residues. V was clipped by 3 bases and J by 4 bases, with 12 bases between them.

As concerns this clone: Additional DNA sequences in this sample encode the identical CDR3. Here the CDR3 DNA reads TGTGCCAGCAACCTAGCGGGAAACACCGGGGAGCTGTTTTTT. The encoded protein is CASNLAGNTGELFF. The chain recombines TRBV7-9 with TRBJ2-2, with 9 bases that match TRBD2. The CDR3 has 14 amino acids. J lost 2 bases, V lost 7 bases, and 2 bases had no gene match. The germline gives CDR1 SEHNR, CDR2 FQNEAQ (reference sequence).

This clone occurred a few times. The chain uses TRBV27 and TRBJ1-1; D is ambiguous. This CDR3 contains 14 residues. Germline loops: CDR1 MNHEY, CDR2 SMNVEV (reference sequence). Deletions cut 6 bases from V and 0 bases from J, with 11 bases between. CDR3 nucleotides: TGTGCCAGCAGAAGCTCTTGGGTGAACACTGAAGCTTTCTTT. Its translation is CASRSSWVNTEAFF.

This clone was counted a few times. The rearrangement joins TRBV27 to TRBJ2-7; D remains unclear. The CDR3 runs to 13 residues. Germline V gives CDR1 MNHEY, CDR2 SMNVEV (reference sequence). V was clipped by 1 base and J by 3 bases, with 7 bases between them. CDR3 sequence reads: CASSLYSHYEQYF. The CDR3 DNA reads TGTGCCAGCAGTTTATACTCCCACTACGAGCAGTACTTC.

The rearrangement joins TRBV5-1 to TRBJ2-7; 10 nucleotides match TRBD2. This CDR3 has 16 residues. Germline CDR1 reads SGHRS; CDR2 reads YFSETQ. V lost 4 bases to trimming and J lost 3 bases; unmatched junction nucleotides: 10. The CDR3 spells CASSDPLAGENYEQYF. CDR3 bases: TGCGCCAGCAGCGATCCCCTAGCGGGAGAAAACTACGAGCAGTACTTC.

This chain links TRBV4-2 with TRBJ2-3, with 9 bases fitting TRBD2. After removal of 2 bases from V and 4 bases from J, the junction contained 10 bases not matched to a gene. Germline assignment: CDR1 LGHNA and CDR2 YNFKEQ. This CDR3 is 17 amino acids long. DNA for the CDR3: TGTGCCAGCAGCCAACGGACTAGCGCGAAAGGAGCAGATACGCAGTATTTT. Its translation: CASSQRTSAKGADTQYF.

The J gene is TRBJ1-5, the V gene TRBV19; weak D call: TRBD1 (6 bases). Between the trimmed V and J ends, which lost 0 bases and 4 bases, there was a span of 25 bases. From germline, CDR1 is LNHDA and CDR2 SQIVND (reference sequence). This CDR3 is 20 amino acids long. DNA for the CDR3: TGTGCCAGTAGTATAGACCGCCCCCTGGTCGGACAGAGGGATAATCAGCCCCAGCATTTT. Translation gives CASSIDRPLVGQRDNQPQHF.

The chain recombines TRBV7-9 with TRBJ2-3, with 9 bases aligning to TRBD2. The CDR3 is 17 residues long. The V gene end was trimmed by 0 bases and the J gene end by 4 bases; junction bases not matched to a gene: 8. From germline, CDR1 is SEHNR and CDR2 FQNEAQ (reference sequence). The CDR3 sequence: CASSLARSGSFADTQYF. The CDR3 bases are TGTGCCAGCAGCTTAGCCCGTAGCGGGAGTTTCGCAGATACGCAGTATTTT.

The chain couples TRBV6-1 to TRBJ2-5; 7 bases map to TRBD1. Per the germline V gene, CDR1 is MNHNS and CDR2 is SASEGT. V was pared by 7 bases and J by 5 bases, with 10 bases of the junction left unmatched. The CDR3 has 14 residues. CDR3 region: CASKPGTAGETQYF. CDR3 sequence (DNA): TGTGCCAGCAAGCCCGGGACAGCCGGGGAGACCCAGTACTTC.

CDR3 in DNA: TGTGCCAGCAGTTTCACAGAGAACTATGGCTACACCTTC. Translating gives CASSFTENYGYTF. The chain combines TRBV28 with TRBJ1-2; D unclear. Germline V CDR1 and CDR2: MDHEN, SYDVKM. The V end lost 3 bases, the J end lost 2 bases, and 7 bases lay between the germline ends. This CDR3 comprises 13 residues.

The DNA for the CDR3 is TGCGCCAGCAGCTTGGTTAGCGGGTCTAGCTCCTACGAGCAGTACTTC. It is translated as CASSLVSGSSSYEQYF. The chain joins TRBV5-1 to TRBJ2-7, with 7 bases that match TRBD2. Germline CDR1 and CDR2: SGHRS and YFSETQ. The ends lost 0 bases at V and 0 bases at J; junction bases unmatched: 6. CDR3 length equals 16 residues.

The chain carries TRBV11-2 and TRBJ2-3, with 8 bases that match TRBD2. The CDR3 length is 12 residues. After removal of 5 bases from V and 10 bases from J, the junction contained 5 bases not matched to a gene. From germline, CDR1 is SGHAT and CDR2 FQNNGV. DNA for the CDR3: TGTGCCAGCAGCCCCGGGGGGGTTGCGCAGTATTTT. Its translation: CASSPGGVAQYF.

In its sample, this clone was seen a few times. Other DNA sequences in this sample translate to the same CDR3. This sequence joins TRBV7-9 and TRBJ1-4, with D possibly being TRBD1 (6 bases). V was pared by 1 base and J by 7 bases, with 10 bases between. This CDR3 region has 14 residues. The germline CDR1 and CDR2 sequences are SEHNR and FQNEAQ (reference sequence). The CDR3 DNA sequence: TGTGCCAGCAGCTTAGGGGGGCTCAGTGAAAAACTGTTTTTT. Amino acid sequence: CASSLGGLSEKLFF.

This clone came up once. The chain employs TRBV19 and TRBJ2-1, with 16 positions matching TRBD2. Germline assignment: CDR1 LNHDA and CDR2 SQIVND (reference sequence). CDR3 length: 18 amino acids. The ends lost 6 bases at V and 2 bases at J; junction bases unmatched: 7. In DNA, the CDR3 is TGTGCCAGTAGACCGGGACTAGCGGGAGGGATAACCTACAATGAGCAGTTCTTC. It specifies CASRPGLAGGITYNEQFF.

In regard to this clone: Possible read error: a much larger clone is one base away. The gene calls are TRBV7-9 and TRBJ2-2; the D is unclear. Germline V gene sequence: CDR1 SEHNR, CDR2 FQNEAQ (reference sequence). The CDR3 is made up of 15 amino acids. Between the trimmed V and J ends, which lost 6 bases and 9 bases, there was a span of 20 bases. CDR3 in amino acids: CASSSPKIRTWELFF. CDR3 DNA sequence: TGTGCCAGCAGTTCCCCCAAAATAAGGACCTGGGAGCTGTTTTTT.

V is TRBV28 and J is TRBJ2-7; D is uncertain. V shed 5 bases and J shed 0 bases, with 8 bases lying between them. This CDR3 has 13 residues. Looked up from germline, CDR1 is MDHEN and CDR2 is SYDVKM. CDR3 protein: CASSGRPSYEQYF. The CDR3 DNA sequence: TGTGCCAGCAGTGGGCGGCCCTCCTACGAGCAGTACTTC.

The chain has TRBV28 and TRBJ1-2; 8 positions match TRBD1. Germline lookup yields CDR1 MDHEN and CDR2 SYDVKM. CDR3 length equals 16 residues. V shed 3 bases and J 4 bases; nucleotides not matched to a gene: 10. The CDR3 DNA reads as TGTGCCAGCAGTTTCTTTGCCAGGGGGCAAGGCTATGGCTACACCTTC. Translated: CASSFFARGQGYGYTF.

V and J are TRBV11-3 and TRBJ1-1; 7 nucleotides line up with TRBD1. V dropped 5 bases and J dropped 4; count of bases not matched to a gene: 7. The CDR3 covers 14 residues. In germline, CDR1 is SGHNT, CDR2 YENEEA. CDR3 nucleotide sequence: TGTGCCAGCAGCGCGCAGGGGGGAGTCACTGAAGCTTTCTTT. Its protein product is CASSAQGGVTEAFF.

The chain joins TRBV10-1 to TRBJ1-1, with D maybe TRBD1 (6 bases). Trimming took 5 bases from V and 1 from J, leaving 14 bases between them. Germline V gives CDR1 WNHNN, CDR2 SYGVQD (reference sequence). CDR3 size: 15 residues. CDR3 loop: CASSLGGGWNTEAFF. The CDR3 DNA reads TGCGCCAGCAGTCTCGGGGGCGGTTGGAACACTGAAGCTTTCTTT.